The source of this TCR beta chain is a study of T cell responses to AZD1222 COVID-19 vaccine. Whole-study findings and limits: Spike-spanning, vaccine-associated CD4 TCRs were dominant at 160-218 and 743-854. Only 5 or 6 individuals given AZD1222 were seropositive at baseline.

Comments on this clone: As yet, its antigen is unknown.

Germline V gene data show CDR1 as LNHDA and CDR2 as SQIVND (reference sequence). There are 13 residues in the CDR3. V was trimmed by 3 bases and J by 1 base, leaving 6 bases between them. Repertoires were generated with immunoSEQ multiplex PCR, while TCRdb's copy carries only in-frame clones and drops some. The sample gives about 130,000 clones, more than 90% of which show up once; 1.5% to 2% is in the top ten. This material consisted of peripheral blood, taken on day 0 of AZD1222 vaccination. The chain employs TRBV19 and TRBJ2-5; D is tentatively TRBD1 or TRBD2 (5 bases each). This clonotype originated in an adult in good health. The CDR3 region has the DNA TGTGCCAGTAGTATTGGGACCCAAGAGACCCAGTACTTC. This encodes CASSIGTQETQYF.